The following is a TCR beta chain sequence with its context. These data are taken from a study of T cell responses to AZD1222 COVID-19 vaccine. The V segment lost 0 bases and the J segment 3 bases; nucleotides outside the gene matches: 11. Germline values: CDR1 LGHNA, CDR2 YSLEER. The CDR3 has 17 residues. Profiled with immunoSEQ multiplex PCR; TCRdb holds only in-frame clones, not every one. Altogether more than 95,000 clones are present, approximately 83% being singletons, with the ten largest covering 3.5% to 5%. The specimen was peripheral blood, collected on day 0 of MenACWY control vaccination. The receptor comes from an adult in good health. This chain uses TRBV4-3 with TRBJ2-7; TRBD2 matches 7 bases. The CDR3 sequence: CASSQDRAVGGSYEQYF. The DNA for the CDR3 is TGCGCCAGCAGCCAAGATCGGGCCGTAGGCGGGAGCTACGAGCAGTACTTC.